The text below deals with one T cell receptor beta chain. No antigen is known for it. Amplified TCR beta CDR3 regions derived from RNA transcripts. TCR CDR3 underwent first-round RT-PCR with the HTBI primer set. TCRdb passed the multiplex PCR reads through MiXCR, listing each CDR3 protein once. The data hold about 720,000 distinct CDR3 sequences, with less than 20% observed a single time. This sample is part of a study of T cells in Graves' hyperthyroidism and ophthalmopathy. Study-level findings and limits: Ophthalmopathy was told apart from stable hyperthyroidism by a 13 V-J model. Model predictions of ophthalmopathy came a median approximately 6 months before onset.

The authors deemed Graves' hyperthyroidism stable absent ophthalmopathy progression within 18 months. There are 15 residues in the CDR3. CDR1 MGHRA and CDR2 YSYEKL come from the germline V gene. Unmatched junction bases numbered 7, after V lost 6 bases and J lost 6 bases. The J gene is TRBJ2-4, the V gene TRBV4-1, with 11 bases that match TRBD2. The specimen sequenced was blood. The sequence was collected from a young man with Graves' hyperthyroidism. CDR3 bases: TGCGCCAGCAGACTAGCGGGAGACCCGGGAAACATTCAGTACTTC. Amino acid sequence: CASRLAGDPGNIQYF.